Shown below are 13 T cell receptor beta chains from a single sample sequenced in a study of T cell responses to AZD1222 COVID-19 vaccine. Libraries were prepared by immunoSEQ multiplex PCR; TCRdb keeps only in-frame clonotypes and omits some of them. This repertoire shows roughly 200,000 clones, 70% to 90% found once; its top ten account for approximately 7.7%. The sequencing here drew on peripheral blood, taken on day 0 of AZD1222 vaccination. The source of these receptors is an adult in good health.

V gene TRBV7-9 combines with J gene TRBJ2-7; D is possibly TRBD1 or TRBD2 (6 bases each). Germline V CDR1 and CDR2: SEHNR, FQNEAQ (reference sequence). V was clipped by 1 base and J by 1 base, with 14 bases between them. The CDR3 has 16 residues. The CDR3 loop is CASSLVTGALSYEQYF. The CDR3 coding sequence is TGTGCCAGCAGCTTAGTAACGGGGGCGCTTTCCTACGAGCAGTACTTC.

This clone occurred a few times. The J gene is TRBJ1-4, the V gene TRBV2, with TRBD1 matching 7 bases. The CDR3 is 15 residues long. Germline V CDR1 and CDR2: SNHLY, FYNNEI. Trimming at V came to 5 bases and at J to 5 bases, leaving 8 bases not matched to a gene. CDR3 amino acids: CASSPHRGVNEKLFF. CDR3 in DNA: TGTGCCAGCAGTCCTCACAGGGGCGTAAATGAAAAACTGTTTTTT.

The gene calls are TRBV19 and TRBJ1-1; D is perhaps TRBD1 (5 bases). This CDR3 is built from 15 residues. V was clipped by 2 bases and J by 1 base, with 11 bases between them. CDR1 and CDR2 from the germline V gene are LNHDA and SQIVND (reference sequence). The CDR3 spells CASSINRQTNTEAFF. Here the CDR3 DNA reads TGTGCCAGTAGTATAAATCGACAGACGAACACTGAAGCTTTCTTT.

This chain links TRBV7-8 with TRBJ2-5, with 9 nucleotides matching TRBD2. The junction had 4 bases not matched to a gene; V was cut back by 5 bases and J by 0 bases. The CDR3 is made up of 15 amino acids. Germline V lookup: CDR1 SGHVS, CDR2 FQNEAQ. CDR3 sequence reads: CASSPSSGDQETQYF. The CDR3 region has the DNA TGTGCCAGCAGCCCATCTAGCGGGGACCAAGAGACCCAGTACTTC.

The rearrangement links TRBV19 to TRBJ1-4; no firm D call. CDR3 length: 14 amino acids. Germline V gives CDR1 LNHDA, CDR2 SQIVND (reference sequence). V was trimmed by 7 bases and J by 8 bases, leaving 17 bases between them. The CDR3 reads CASTGKRGAEKLFF. The CDR3 DNA reads as TGTGCCAGTACCGGTAAACGGGGTGCCGAAAAACTGTTTTTT.

V usage is TRBV29-1 and J usage is TRBJ2-1; weak D call: TRBD2 (5 bases). Germline CDR1 SQVTM, CDR2 ANQGSEA. The V gene lost 7 bases and the J gene lost 9 bases, with 10 bases spanning the gap. The CDR3 sequence is 10 residues long. The chain's CDR3 is CSASGGEQFF. The CDR3 DNA reads as TGCAGCGCCAGCGGAGGTGAGCAGTTCTTC.

The V gene is TRBV6-5, the J gene TRBJ1-1, with a weak D call TRBD1 (6 bases). This CDR3 is 16 amino acids long. The germline CDR1 and CDR2 sequences are MNHEY and SVGAGI. V lost 2 bases and J 4 bases, leaving 17 bases between the germline ends. CDR3 nucleotide sequence: TGTGCCAGCAGTTACGGCCTAGCGGGAGGGGGCACTGAAGCTTTCTTT. It specifies CASSYGLAGGGTEAFF.

This chain links TRBV20-1 with TRBJ1-3; no clear D. The germline V and J ends were trimmed by 3 bases and 0 bases, with 9 bases remaining between them. The CDR3 extends over 14 amino acids. Germline V CDR1 and CDR2: DFQATT, SNEGSKA (reference sequence). CDR3 loop: CSASPYGSGNTIYF. CDR3 coding DNA: TGCAGTGCTAGTCCCTACGGCTCTGGAAACACCATATATTTT.

The V and J genes are TRBV6-5 and TRBJ2-7; D uncertain. In germline, CDR1 is MNHEY, CDR2 SVGAGI. Trimming left V 5 bases short and J 0 bases short, with 8 bases between. The CDR3 has 13 amino acids. CDR3 DNA sequence: TGTGCCAGCAGTAGGCAGAGCTCCTACGAGCAGTACTTC. Amino acids: CASSRQSSYEQYF.

The chain links TRBV30 to TRBJ1-2; the D is unclear. V was cut by 4 bases and J by 3 bases, with 18 bases left in between. The CDR3 sequence is 15 residues long. Germline-derived CDR1 and CDR2 are GTSNPN and SVGIG (reference sequence). The CDR3: CAWTTNQVLDYGYTF. The CDR3 DNA reads TGTGCCTGGACCACCAATCAGGTATTGGACTATGGCTACACCTTC.

The gene calls are TRBV15 and TRBJ1-2; no clear D gene. CDR3 length equals 17 residues. Looked up from germline, CDR1 is LNHNV and CDR2 is YYDKDF (reference sequence). Trimming pared 1 base from V and 1 base from J, leaving 16 bases between. The CDR3 DNA sequence: TGTGCCACCAGCAGAGGTGGGGAAATACGGGGTAACTATGGCTACACCTTC. Its protein product is CATSRGGEIRGNYGYTF.

This clone was seen just once. The chain combines TRBV5-1 with TRBJ1-5; maybe TRBD1 (5 bases). The CDR3 consists of 16 residues. With 0 bases removed from V and 11 bases from J, the gap between germline ends came to 21 bases. Germline V gene lookup returns CDR1 SGHRS and CDR2 YFSETQ. The CDR3 region is CASSLGTGDGYRTQHF. The CDR3, as DNA: TGCGCCAGCAGCTTGGGGACGGGGGATGGATATCGGACCCAGCATTTT.

The V call is TRBV4-3, the J call TRBJ1-2, with a possible D match to TRBD1 (5 bases). Germline V gives CDR1 LGHNA, CDR2 YSLEER. The length of the CDR3 is 15 residues. The V gene lost 0 bases and the J gene lost 8 bases, with 16 bases spanning the gap. The CDR3 DNA sequence: TGCGCCAGCAGCCAAGAAGACAGCCCAAGCCGCGGCTACACCTTC. As protein: CASSQEDSPSRGYTF.